The 16 T cell receptor beta chains below come from one sample, sequenced in a study of vaccination effects on CD4 cells after COVID-19. The antigens for these receptors are not known. Only in-frame clones appear in the TCRdb table, and some are missing; sequencing was by immunoSEQ multiplex PCR. The data show 71,000 or so clones, around 76% seen once. Sequencing in the ViraFEST assay came after antigen-specific CD4+ T cells had been expanded with viral peptide pools, which were used to stimulate PBMC. Culture lasted 10 days before CD4+ T cell isolation. Nucleocapsid antibody tests were negative, and the vaccine recipients had no prior SARS-CoV-2 infection. The sequences come from CD4+ T cells from PBMCs cultured with HCoV-OC43 spike peptides, collected before COVID-19 vaccination. Documented subset: HCoV-OC43 spike overlapping peptide pool stimulation. All receptors derive from a human donor who received a COVID-19 vaccine.

The chain combines TRBV5-6 with TRBJ1-2; TRBD1 matches 10 bases. The V gene's germline CDR1 is SGHDT and CDR2 YYEEEE. Trimming took 3 bases from V and 1 from J; bases not matched to a gene: 15. The length of the CDR3 is 19 residues. The CDR3 nucleotides are TGTGCCAGCAGCTCACCCGCACGGACAGGGGGGACTCTTAACTATGGCTACACCTTC. Amino acids: CASSSPARTGGTLNYGYTF. Using reference TRBV5-6 and TRBJ1-2 for the parts outside the CDR3, the full variable domain is DAGVTQSPTHLIKTRGQQVTLRCSPKSGHDTVSWYQQALGQGPQFIFQYYEEEERQRGNFPDRFSGHQFPNYSSELNVNALLLGDSALYLCASSSPARTGGTLNYGYTFGSGTRLTVV.

This chain links TRBV6-1 with TRBJ2-7; TRBD1 matches at 7 bases. The V gene end was trimmed by 3 bases and the J gene end by 3 bases; junction bases not matched to a gene: 8. Germline CDR1 and CDR2: MNHNS and SASEGT. The CDR3 totals 15 residues. As DNA, the CDR3 is TGTGCCAGCAGTGATCGCAGGGGGTTTTTCTACGAGCAGTACGTC. Encoded protein: CASSDRRGFFYEQYV.

The chain employs TRBV19 and TRBJ2-1; D not certain. Germline CDR1 LNHDA, CDR2 SQIVND (reference sequence). Trimming pared 5 bases from V and 5 bases from J, leaving 10 bases between. There are 13 residues in the CDR3. The CDR3 nucleotides read TGTGCCAGTAGTTTCACCGGCCACAATGAGCAGTTCTTC. It is translated as CASSFTGHNEQFF.

This clone showed up just a few times. The V and J genes are TRBV10-3 and TRBJ1-1; perhaps TRBD1 as D (5 bases). Trimming stripped 3 bases from V and 4 bases from J, with 15 bases between. The CDR3 consists of 15 residues. CDR1 and CDR2 (germline): ENHRY, SYGVKD. The DNA for the CDR3 is TGTGCCATCAGTGAACAGATCCAGGGAGGCACTGAAGCTTTCTTT. Translating gives CAISEQIQGGTEAFF.

V and J are TRBV15 and TRBJ2-6; 8 nucleotides line up with TRBD1. Trimming at V came to 0 bases and at J to 0 bases, leaving 16 bases not matched to a gene. Germline V CDR1 and CDR2: LNHNV, YYDKDF (reference sequence). The CDR3 has 22 amino acids. The CDR3, as DNA: TGTGCCACCAGCAGAGAGAGATTATTGGGTTACAGGGGGATCTCTGGGGCCAACGTCCTGACTTTC. Residues: CATSRERLLGYRGISGANVLTF.

The chain is built from TRBV6-5 and TRBJ2-5, with a tentative D call TRBD1 (6 bases). The V gene lost 5 bases and the J gene lost 4 bases, with 11 bases spanning the gap. This CDR3 contains 13 residues. Germline values: CDR1 MNHEY, CDR2 SVGAGI. The chain's CDR3 is CASSRVRGETQYF. CDR3 nucleotide sequence: TGTGCCAGCAGTCGGGTCAGGGGAGAGACCCAGTACTTC.

This clone was seen only a few times. This chain connects TRBV3-1 (or the pseudogene TRBV3-2) to TRBJ1-5, with 7 bases identical to TRBD1. The CDR3 has 18 amino acids. V gave up 1 base and J gave up 2 bases; unmatched junction bases: 11. CDR1 and CDR2 (germline): LGHDT, YNNKEL (reference sequence). CDR3 protein: CASSQGFNRGGGNQPQHF. As DNA, the CDR3 is TGTGCCAGCAGCCAAGGCTTTAACAGGGGAGGGGGCAATCAGCCCCAGCATTTT.

This chain joins TRBV9 and TRBJ2-5, with a weak D call TRBD2 (5 bases). This CDR3 contains 15 residues. V lost 3 bases and J lost 1, with 13 bases in between. The germline CDR1 and CDR2 sequences are SGDLS and YYNGEE. CDR3 nucleotide sequence: TGTGCCAGCAGCGCCAGGACTGACTCCCAAGAGACCCAGTACTTC. Translated, it gives CASSARTDSQETQYF. Variable domain in full (rest from reference TRBV9 and TRBJ2-5): DSGVTQTPKHLITATGQRVTLRCSPRSGDLSVYWYQQSLDQGLQFLIQYYNGEERAKGNILERFSAQQFPDLHSELNLSSLELGDSALYFCASSARTDSQETQYFGPGTRLLVL.

This clone was seen only a few times. The gene calls are TRBV6-1 and TRBJ2-7, with D unresolved. V lost 3 bases, J lost 0 bases, and 6 bases lay in between. CDR3 length equals 13 residues. From germline, CDR1 is MNHNS and CDR2 SASEGT. In DNA, the CDR3 is TGTGCCAGCAGTGACAGGAGCTCCTACGAGCAGTACGTC. It translates to CASSDRSSYEQYV.

The chain combines TRBV19 with TRBJ2-5; D is unresolved. V was shortened by 4 bases and J by 3 bases, with 15 bases between the two germline ends. CDR1 is LNHDA and CDR2 is SQIVND in the germline V gene (reference sequence). CDR3 size: 15 residues. The CDR3 DNA follows: TGTGCCAGTAGTACCCTAGGACGGCCTGAAGAGACCCAGTACTTC. Amino acids: CASSTLGRPEETQYF.

V and J are TRBV14 and TRBJ2-1, with D possibly matching TRBD2 (7 bases). This CDR3 contains 16 residues. Trimming took off 2 bases at V and 5 bases at J, with 16 bases between the two ends. Germline CDR1 is SGHDN and CDR2 is FVKESK. Here the CDR3 DNA reads TGTGCCAGCAGCCAACGGTTGTTAGGGGGGGACAATGAGCAGTTCTTC. Translating it yields CASSQRLLGGDNEQFF.

This chain connects TRBV24-1 to TRBJ2-5; a possible D gene is TRBD1 (6 bases). V gave up 3 bases and J gave up 5 bases, with 12 bases separating them. The CDR3 extends over 14 amino acids. Germline CDR1 KGHDR, CDR2 SFDVKD. The CDR3 DNA reads TGTGCCACCAGTGATCCAGGGGCCGGGGAGACCCAGTACTTC. It yields the protein CATSDPGAGETQYF.

The rearrangement joins TRBV27 to TRBJ1-1; a possible D gene is TRBD1 (5 bases). Between the trimmed V and J ends, which lost 7 bases and 0 bases, there was a span of 15 bases. CDR1 and CDR2 from the germline V gene are MNHEY and SMNVEV (reference sequence). CDR3 length equals 15 residues. CDR3 protein: CASTGGAGMNTEAFF. The CDR3 DNA follows: TGTGCCAGCACCGGGGGAGCGGGCATGAACACTGAAGCTTTCTTT.

On this clone: The sample has other DNA sequences that encode this CDR3 too. The rearrangement links TRBV28 to TRBJ2-1; D is undetermined. Trimming removed 5 bases from V and 4 bases from J, with 6 bases in between. CDR3 length: 12 amino acids. CDR1 is MDHEN, CDR2 SYDVKM, per germline. This CDR3 reads CASSLIYNEQFF. CDR3 in DNA: TGTGCCAGCAGTCTAATTTACAATGAGCAGTTCTTC.

The J gene is TRBJ2-5, the V gene TRBV7-7; the D gene is possibly TRBD1 (5 bases). The V end was cut by 0 bases, the J end by 5 bases, with 13 bases between. This CDR3 contains 15 residues. The germline gives CDR1 SSHAT, CDR2 FNYEAQ (reference sequence). The CDR3 reads CASSLAAGLRETQYF. Written as DNA, the CDR3 is TGTGCCAGCAGCTTAGCTGCAGGGCTTAGGGAGACCCAGTACTTC.

The rearrangement joins TRBV7-2 to TRBJ2-5, with 8 bases that match TRBD2. V dropped 3 bases and J dropped 8; count of bases not matched to a gene: 11. The germline V gene has CDR1 SGHTA and CDR2 FQGNSA. This CDR3 has 15 amino acids. CDR3 sequence reads: CASSFGLAGGPTQYF. Written as DNA, the CDR3 is TGTGCCAGCAGCTTCGGACTGGCGGGGGGACCCACCCAGTACTTC.